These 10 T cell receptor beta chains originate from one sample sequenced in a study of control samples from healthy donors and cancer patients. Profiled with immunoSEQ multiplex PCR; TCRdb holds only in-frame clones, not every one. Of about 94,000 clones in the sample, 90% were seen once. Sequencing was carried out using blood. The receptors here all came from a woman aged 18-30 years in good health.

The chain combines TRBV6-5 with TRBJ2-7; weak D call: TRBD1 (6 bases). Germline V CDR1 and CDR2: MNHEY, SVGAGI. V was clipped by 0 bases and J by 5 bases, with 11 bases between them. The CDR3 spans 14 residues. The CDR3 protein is CASSYSEQGNEQYF. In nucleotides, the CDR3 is TGTGCCAGCAGTTACTCGGAACAGGGCAACGAGCAGTACTTC.

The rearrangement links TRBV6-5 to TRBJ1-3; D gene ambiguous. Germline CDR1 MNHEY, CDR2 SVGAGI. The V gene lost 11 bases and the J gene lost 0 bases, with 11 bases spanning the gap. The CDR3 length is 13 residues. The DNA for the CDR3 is TGTGCCGGTCTGAAAAACTCTGGAAACACCATATATTTT. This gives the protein CAGLKNSGNTIYF.

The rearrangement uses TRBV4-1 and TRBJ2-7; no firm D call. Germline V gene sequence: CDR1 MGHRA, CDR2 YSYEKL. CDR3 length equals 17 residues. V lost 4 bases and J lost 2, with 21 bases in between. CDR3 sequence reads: CASSRSFAPADPYEQYF. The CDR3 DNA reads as TGCGCCAGCAGCCGATCCTTTGCCCCTGCGGACCCCTACGAGCAGTACTTC.

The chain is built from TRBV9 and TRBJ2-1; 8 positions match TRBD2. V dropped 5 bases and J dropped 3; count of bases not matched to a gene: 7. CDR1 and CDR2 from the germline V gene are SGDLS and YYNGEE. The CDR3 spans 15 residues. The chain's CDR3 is CASSPAGAFYNEQFF. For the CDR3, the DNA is TGTGCCAGCAGTCCAGCGGGGGCCTTCTACAATGAGCAGTTCTTC.

In DNA form, the CDR3 reads TGTGCCAGCAGTGAACAGGGGGCAGCAGATACGCAGTATTTT. Its protein product is CASSEQGAADTQYF. This sequence joins TRBV6-4 and TRBJ2-3, with 9 bases matching TRBD1. The CDR3 totals 14 residues. The germline gives CDR1 MRHNA, CDR2 SNTAGT. The ends lost 3 bases at V and 4 bases at J; junction bases unmatched: 2.

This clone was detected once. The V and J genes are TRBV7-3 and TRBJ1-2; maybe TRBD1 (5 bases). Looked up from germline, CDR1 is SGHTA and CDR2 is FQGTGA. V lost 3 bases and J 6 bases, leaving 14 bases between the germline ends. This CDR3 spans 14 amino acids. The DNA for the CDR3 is TGTGCCAGCAGCTTCGGCCAGGGTCTCGATGGCTACACCTTC. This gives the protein CASSFGQGLDGYTF.

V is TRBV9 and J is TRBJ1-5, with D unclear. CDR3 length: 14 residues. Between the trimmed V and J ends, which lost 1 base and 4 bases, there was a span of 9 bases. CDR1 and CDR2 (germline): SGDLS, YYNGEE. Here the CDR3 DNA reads TGTGCCAGCAGCGTAACGTCAGGAAATCAGCCCCAGCATTTT. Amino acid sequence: CASSVTSGNQPQHF.

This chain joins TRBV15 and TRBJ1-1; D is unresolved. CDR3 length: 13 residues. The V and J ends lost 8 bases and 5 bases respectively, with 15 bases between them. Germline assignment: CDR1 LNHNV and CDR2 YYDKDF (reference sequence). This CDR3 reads CATSSRMGTEAFF. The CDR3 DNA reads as TGTGCCACCTCTTCCCGGATGGGGACTGAAGCTTTCTTT.

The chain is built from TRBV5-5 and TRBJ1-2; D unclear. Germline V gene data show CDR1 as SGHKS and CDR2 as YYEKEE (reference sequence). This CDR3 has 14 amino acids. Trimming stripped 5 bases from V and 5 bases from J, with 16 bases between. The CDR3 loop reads CASSQQTFGYGYTF. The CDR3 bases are TGTGCCAGCAGTCAACAAACATTTGGATATGGCTACACCTTC.

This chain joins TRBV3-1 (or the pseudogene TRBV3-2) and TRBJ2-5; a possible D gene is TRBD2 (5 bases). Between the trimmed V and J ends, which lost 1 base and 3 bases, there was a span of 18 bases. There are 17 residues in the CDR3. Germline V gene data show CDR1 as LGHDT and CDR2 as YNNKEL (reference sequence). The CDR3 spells CASSQVHAELVKETQYF. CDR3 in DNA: TGTGCCAGCAGCCAAGTGCACGCAGAACTAGTCAAAGAGACCCAGTACTTC.